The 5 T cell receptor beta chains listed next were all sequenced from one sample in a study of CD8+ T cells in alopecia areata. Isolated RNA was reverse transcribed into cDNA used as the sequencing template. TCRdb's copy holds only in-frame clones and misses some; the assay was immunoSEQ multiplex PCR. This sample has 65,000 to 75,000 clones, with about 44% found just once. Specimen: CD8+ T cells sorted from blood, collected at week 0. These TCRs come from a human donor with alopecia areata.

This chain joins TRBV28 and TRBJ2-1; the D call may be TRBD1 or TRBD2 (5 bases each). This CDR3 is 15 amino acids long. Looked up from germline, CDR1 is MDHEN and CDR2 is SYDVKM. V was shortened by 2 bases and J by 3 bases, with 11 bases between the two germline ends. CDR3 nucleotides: TGTGCCAGCAGTTTAGACGGGACCTACTACAATGAGCAGTTCTTC. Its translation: CASSLDGTYYNEQFF.

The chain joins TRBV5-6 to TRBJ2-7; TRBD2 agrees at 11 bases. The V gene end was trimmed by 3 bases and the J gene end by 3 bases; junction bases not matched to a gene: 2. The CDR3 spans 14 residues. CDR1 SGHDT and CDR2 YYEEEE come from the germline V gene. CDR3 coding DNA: TGTGCCAGCAGCTCTAGCGGGAGGAGCTACGAGCAGTACTTC. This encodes CASSSSGRSYEQYF. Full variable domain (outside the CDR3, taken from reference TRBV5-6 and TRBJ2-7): DAGVTQSPTHLIKTRGQQVTLRCSPKSGHDTVSWYQQALGQGPQFIFQYYEEEERQRGNFPDRFSGHQFPNYSSELNVNALLLGDSALYLCASSSSGRSYEQYFGPGTRLTVT.

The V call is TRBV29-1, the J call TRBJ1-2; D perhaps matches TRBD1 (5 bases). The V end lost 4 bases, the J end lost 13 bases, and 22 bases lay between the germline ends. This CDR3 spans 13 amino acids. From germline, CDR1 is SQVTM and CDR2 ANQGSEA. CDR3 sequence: CSVGPRVDSKGTF. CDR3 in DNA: TGCAGCGTTGGCCCCAGGGTCGACAGTAAGGGCACCTTC.

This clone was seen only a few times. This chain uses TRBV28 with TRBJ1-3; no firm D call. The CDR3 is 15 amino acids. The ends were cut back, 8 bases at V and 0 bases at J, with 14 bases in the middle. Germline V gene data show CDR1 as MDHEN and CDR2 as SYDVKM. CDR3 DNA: TGTGCCAGCTCCCTCCTTATATCCTCTGGAAACACCATATATTTT. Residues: CASSLLISSGNTIYF.

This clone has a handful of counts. The CDR3 loop reads CSVLGLNFNEQFF. The DNA of the CDR3 is TGCAGCGTTCTGGGACTAAACTTCAATGAGCAGTTCTTC. The rearrangement joins TRBV29-1 to TRBJ2-1; TRBD2 matches 7 bases. V was clipped by 5 bases and J by 6 bases; unmatched bases: 7. CDR1 and CDR2 (germline): SQVTM, ANQGSEA. The CDR3 runs 13 residues.